This T cell receptor beta chain is drawn from a study of cytomegalovirus exposure and HLA in healthy donors. Background on the study: The approximately 120 validation repertoires, a later analysis reported, used the same platform as the 666 first-cohort repertoires.

Study conclusions and caveats: Through in vitro validation, a few CMV-associated chains were shown to be specific for CMV antigens. Despite most TCR sequences being rare, some public TCRs occurred in many donors.

The donors were members of the approximately 130-subject validation cohort (separate from the approximately 730-subject first cohort). Points on this clone: The antigen is undetermined.

Germline loops: CDR1 SQVTM, CDR2 ANQGSEA. Trimming left V 4 bases short and J 5 bases short, with 14 bases between. The CDR3 is 13 residues long. TCRdb's table, derived via immunoSEQ multiplex PCR, lists solely in-frame clones and lacks some. The table has roughly 280,000 clones, around 85% seen once. The rearrangement uses TRBV29-1 and TRBJ1-1, with D perhaps matching TRBD1 (6 bases). The clonotype comes from a woman aged 18-29 years in good health and CMV-seronegative. Specimen: PBMCs. The CDR3 protein is CSVGRQERTEAFF. CDR3 sequence (DNA): TGCAGCGTTGGCCGACAGGAGAGGACTGAAGCTTTCTTT.